This TCR beta chain was sequenced in a study of response to subunit inactivated influenza vaccine. TCRdb re-called the RT-PCR reads with MiXCR, one entry per CDR3 protein. The sample holds some 570,000 distinct CDR3 sequences, around 11% seen once. This clonotype was counted only a few times. The CDR3 has 14 amino acids. The germline CDR1 and CDR2 sequences are SQVTM and ANQGSEA. V was cut by 8 bases and J by 0 bases, with 14 bases left in between. These same records also appear under a second study, on T cells expressing NK-cell markers. That study adds: Production of TCR beta cDNA relied on 5'RACE template switching with UMIs. It was sorted CD3+CD56+NKG2C+, CD3+CD56+NKG2C- and CD3+CD56-NKG2C+ T cells that supplied the TCR beta repertoires. Several experiments confined sorting to alpha-beta TCR T cells with an anti-gamma-delta TCR antibody. Several donors showed dominant NKG2C+ clonotypes comprising about 1.0-7.5% of their CD8+ T cells.

The chain links TRBV29-1 to TRBJ2-1; possible D gene TRBD1, 5 bases. This TCR derives from a man aged 45-60 years who received an inactivated influenza vaccine. Source: PBMCs from blood, taken on the day of vaccination. Written as DNA, the CDR3 is TGCAGCATTCTAGGGGATCTCTCCTACAATGAGCAGTTCTTC. Its translation: CSILGDLSYNEQFF.